The rows below give T cell receptor beta chains drawn from one sample of a study of shared clonotypes between healthy human individuals. Profiling relied on immunoSEQ multiplex PCR, and the TCRdb table lists in-frame clones only, not all of them. The sample holds more than 850,000 clones, more than 75% seen once. The specimen was memory CD4+ T cells from PBMCs. All receptors derive from a man aged 18-30 years in good health. Some clones in this sample may be carry-over from other donors' samples. CDR3s include the opening cysteine and the closing phenylalanine or tryptophan. The order of the fields is D gene, J gene, V gene, clone size, CDR3 protein, CDR3 DNA. The D gene is left open where the match is weak. Clone size appears in some rows only: once, few, many, or a class for an expanded clone.

TRBD1 | TRBJ1-1 | TRBV5-1 | . | CASSANRGTEAFF | TGCGCCAGCAGCGCAAACAGGGGGACTGAAGCTTTCTTT
. | TRBJ1-2 | TRBV9 | many | CASNMGTRNYGYTF | TGTGCCAGCAACATGGGGACAAGGAACTATGGCTACACCTTC
TRBD1 | TRBJ1-2 | TRBV5-1 | . | CASSFGTGDGYTF | TGCGCCAGCAGCTTCGGGACAGGGGACGGCTACACCTTC
TRBD2 | TRBJ2-1 | TRBV6-4 | . | CASSPSGSSYNEQFF | TGTGCCAGCAGTCCCAGCGGGAGCTCCTACAATGAGCAGTTCTTC
. | TRBJ2-6 | TRBV2 | . | CASSGAVGANVLTF | TGTGCCAGCAGTGGGGCAGTTGGGGCCAACGTCCTGACTTTC
. | TRBJ1-1 | TRBV15 | . | CATSRPGGNTEAFF | TGTGCCACCAGCAGGCCGGGAGGGAACACTGAAGCTTTCTTT
. | TRBJ2-7 | TRBV7-3 | . | CASSLIGGVEQYF | TGTGCCAGCAGCTTGATCGGGGGAGTCGAGCAGTACTTC
. | TRBJ1-2 | TRBV6-5 | once | CASSSWDGTYGYTF | TGTGCCAGCAGTTCATGGGACGGCACCTATGGCTACACCTTC
. | TRBJ2-2 | TRBV19 | few | CASSGGRTTTGELFF | TGTGCCAGTAGTGGGGGACGGACAACCACCGGGGAGCTGTTTTTT
TRBD2 | TRBJ2-1 | TRBV4-1 | . | CASSQSGVTSGRYNEQFF | TGCGCCAGCAGCCAAAGTGGGGTGACTAGCGGCCGGTACAATGAGCAGTTCTTC
. | TRBJ1-2 | TRBV27 | . | CASSSAGTVLYGYTF | TGTGCCAGCAGTTCCGCCGGGACGGTCCTCTATGGCTACACCTTC
TRBD1 | TRBJ1-3 | TRBV2 | . | CASSLTGGSANTIYF | TGTGCCAGCAGTTTAACAGGGGGCTCTGCAAACACCATATATTTT
TRBD1 | TRBJ2-1 | TRBV5-1 | . | CASRTGGEYNEQFF | TGCGCCAGCAGGACAGGGGGCGAATACAATGAGCAGTTCTTC
. | TRBJ2-7 | TRBV6-5 | . | CASSRTADSYEQYF | TGTGCCAGCAGCCGAACGGCCGACAGTTACGAGCAGTACTTC
. | TRBJ1-2 | TRBV6-1 | . | CASSDQSMGGYTF | TGTGCCAGCAGTGACCAGAGTATGGGCGGCTACACCTTC
. | TRBJ1-2 | TRBV13 | . | CASSPTGRRGLNYGYTF | TGTGCCAGCAGCCCTACAGGGAGGAGGGGTCTTAACTATGGCTACACCTTC
. | TRBJ2-2 | TRBV5-1 | few | CATSGTRGTGELFF | TGCGCCACATCGGGGACCCGTGGCACCGGGGAGCTGTTTTTT
. | TRBJ1-1 | TRBV29-1 | few | CSVESQPNTEAFF | TGCAGCGTTGAAAGTCAGCCGAACACTGAAGCTTTCTTT
. | TRBJ2-7 | TRBV5-5 | few | CASSLGQGLTYEQYF | TGTGCCAGCAGCTTGGGCCAGGGGCTAACCTACGAGCAGTACTTC
. | TRBJ1-1 | TRBV18 | . | CASSFTGSRTEAFF | TGTGCCAGCTCCTTCACGGGCTCTCGTACTGAAGCTTTCTTT
TRBD1 | TRBJ1-4 | TRBV28 | . | CASISQGVMDEKLFF | TGTGCCAGCATCTCGCAGGGGGTAATGGATGAAAAACTGTTTTTT
TRBD2 | TRBJ2-3 | TRBV5-6 | . | CASSLGTTSTDTQYF | TGTGCCAGCAGCTTAGGGACTACCTCCACAGATACGCAGTATTTT
TRBD1 | TRBJ2-2 | TRBV18 | . | CASSLQNPATGAGELFF | TGTGCCAGCTCACTACAAAACCCCGCGACAGGGGCCGGGGAGCTGTTTTTT
. | TRBJ1-2 | TRBV19 | . | CASSIPGIYGYTF | TGTGCCAGTAGTATACCCGGGATCTATGGCTACACCTTC